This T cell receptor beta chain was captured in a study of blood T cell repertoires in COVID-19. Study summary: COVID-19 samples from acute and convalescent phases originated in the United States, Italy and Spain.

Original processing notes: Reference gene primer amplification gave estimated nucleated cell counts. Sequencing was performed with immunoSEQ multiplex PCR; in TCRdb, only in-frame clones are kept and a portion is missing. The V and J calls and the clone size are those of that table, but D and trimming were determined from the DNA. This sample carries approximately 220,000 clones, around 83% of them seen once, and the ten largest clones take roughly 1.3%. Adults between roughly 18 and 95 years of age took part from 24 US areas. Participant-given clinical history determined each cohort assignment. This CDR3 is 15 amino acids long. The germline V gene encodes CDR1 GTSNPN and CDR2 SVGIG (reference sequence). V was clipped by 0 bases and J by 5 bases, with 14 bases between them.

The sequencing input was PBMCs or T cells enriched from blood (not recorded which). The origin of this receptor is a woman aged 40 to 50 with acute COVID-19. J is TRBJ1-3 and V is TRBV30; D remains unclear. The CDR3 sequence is CAWSVRRTGRNTIYF. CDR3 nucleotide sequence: TGTGCCTGGAGTGTACGAAGGACGGGGAGAAACACCATATATTTT.